A single sample is the source of the 28 T cell receptor beta chains below, sequenced in a study of blood T cell repertoires in COVID-19 (dated by TCRdb to 2018 to 2021). The library was produced with the immunoSEQ multiplex PCR assay. Sourced from immuneACCESS, this table was stored by TCRdb with only in-frame sequences that have V and J called. A share of the clones is absent; for the studies checked, an unresolved V gene accounts for under half, and the remainder has no known explanation. The sample data list about 150,000 clones, and over 65% of these were observed just once. Together, the top ten hold approximately 5% of the sample. Specimen: peripheral blood. The receptor source for this set is a human donor in a cohort sampled during active COVID-19.

There are a few counts of this clone. The V gene is TRBV15, the J gene TRBJ1-2, with 8 bases matching TRBD1. V was clipped by 0 bases and J by 8 bases; unmatched bases: 14. This CDR3 contains 17 residues. The germline CDR1 and CDR2 sequences are LNHNV and YYDKDF (reference sequence). The chain's CDR3 is CATSRDPGQGALAGYTF. The CDR3 DNA sequence: TGTGCCACCAGCAGAGATCCTGGACAGGGCGCCCTGGCCGGCTACACCTTC.

As for this clone: At one end the junction does not follow the germline gene, possibly because of a read error. This sequence joins TRBV7-7 and TRBJ1-1; D unclear. This CDR3 region has 13 residues. Germline-derived CDR1 and CDR2 are SSHAT and FNYEAQ (reference sequence). In DNA, the CDR3 is TGTGCTAGCAGCTTCCGGACTGACACTGAAGCTTTCTTT. This translates into CASSFRTDTEAFF.

This chain joins TRBV27 and TRBJ2-3, with D unresolved. Germline loops: CDR1 MNHEY, CDR2 SMNVEV (reference sequence). CDR3 size: 13 residues. V lost 3 bases and J lost 4, with 8 bases in between. This chain's CDR3 is CASSFSQADTQYF. CDR3 bases: TGTGCCAGCAGTTTCTCCCAGGCAGATACGCAGTATTTT.

The J gene is TRBJ1-2, the V gene TRBV29-1; D ambiguous. Trimming left V 1 base short and J 0 bases short, with 6 bases between. In germline, CDR1 is SQVTM, CDR2 ANQGSEA. This CDR3 comprises 13 residues. The CDR3 coding sequence is TGCAGCGTTGAAGTGTTAGCTAACTATGGCTACACCTTC. Translated, it gives CSVEVLANYGYTF.

This chain uses TRBV6-5 with TRBJ1-6; possible D gene TRBD1, 5 bases. The V end lost 6 bases, the J end lost 5 bases, and 14 bases lay between the germline ends. Per the germline V gene, CDR1 is MNHEY and CDR2 is SVGAGI. The CDR3 length is 15 residues. DNA of the CDR3: TGTGCCAGCAGCCCCATGCGGGGGAATAATTCACCCCTCCACTTT. It codes for CASSPMRGNNSPLHF.

V and J are TRBV5-1 and TRBJ2-1; D is unclear. Trimming removed 0 bases from V and 4 bases from J, with 14 bases in between. The CDR3 runs 16 residues. Germline CDR1 reads SGHRS; CDR2 reads YFSETQ. The CDR3 nucleotides are TGCGCCAGCAGCTTGGCCGGTAATAGCCAGTACAATGAGCAGTTCTTC. Its translation: CASSLAGNSQYNEQFF.

V and J are TRBV28 and TRBJ1-1; a possible D gene is TRBD1 (6 bases). Germline V gene sequence: CDR1 MDHEN, CDR2 SYDVKM. The CDR3 sequence is 17 residues long. The V gene lost 3 bases and the J gene lost 0 bases, with 17 bases spanning the gap. CDR3 coding DNA: TGTGCCAGCAGTTTGATTTATAGGGGGGGTATGAACACTGAAGCTTTCTTT. Its translation is CASSLIYRGGMNTEAFF.

The chain carries TRBV28 and TRBJ1-4; a weak D match, TRBD1 (6 bases). The CDR3 is made up of 14 amino acids. The V end lost 6 bases, the J end lost 3 bases, and 11 bases lay between the germline ends. The germline V gene has CDR1 MDHEN and CDR2 SYDVKM. CDR3 residues: CASSRGQPNEKLFF. CDR3 bases: TGTGCCAGCAGCAGAGGACAGCCTAATGAAAAACTGTTTTTT.

This clone was recorded a few times. The chain uses TRBV7-9 and TRBJ1-3; 9 positions match TRBD1. The germline V gene encodes CDR1 SEHNR and CDR2 FQNEAQ (reference sequence). The V and J ends lost 3 bases and 4 bases, in that order; junction bases with no gene match: 4. CDR3 length: 15 amino acids. The CDR3 is CASSLGQGQGNTIYF. CDR3 DNA: TGTGCCAGCAGCTTGGGACAGGGCCAGGGAAACACCATATATTTT.

As DNA, the CDR3 is TGTGCCAGCAGTGAAGATGGCACCCCCACAGATACGCAGTATTTT. It translates to CASSEDGTPTDTQYF. The J gene is TRBJ2-3, the V gene TRBV2, with D unclear. V lost 1 base and J lost 2, with 10 bases in between. Germline CDR1 SNHLY, CDR2 FYNNEI. The CDR3 consists of 15 residues. The variable domain in full, with the rest retrieved from reference TRBV2 and TRBJ2-3, is EPEVTQTPSHQVTQMGQEVILRCVPISNHLYFYWYRQILGQKVEFLVSFYNNEISEKSEIFDDQFSVERPDGSNFTLKIRSTKLEDSAMYFCASSEDGTPTDTQYFGPGTRLTVL.

This chain joins TRBV10-3 and TRBJ2-3; 7 nucleotides align to TRBD2. The J segment lost 3 bases and the V segment lost 5 bases, leaving 8 bases of the junction unmatched. CDR3 size: 15 residues. Germline CDR1 and CDR2: ENHRY and SYGVKD. The chain's CDR3 is CAISRGGSKTDTQYF. As DNA, the CDR3 is TGTGCCATCAGTAGAGGCGGGAGCAAAACAGATACGCAGTATTTT.

The chain joins TRBV7-8 to TRBJ1-6, with TRBD1 as a possible D gene (5 bases). This CDR3 comprises 15 residues. Between the trimmed V and J ends, which lost 3 bases and 10 bases, there was a span of 16 bases. Germline CDR1 SGHVS, CDR2 FQNEAQ. CDR3 amino acids: CASSFPGGRESPLHF. In nucleotides, the CDR3 is TGTGCCAGCAGCTTCCCCGGGGGACGGGAATCACCCCTCCACTTT.

The J gene is TRBJ1-5, the V gene TRBV19; 8 nucleotides agree with TRBD1. This CDR3 region has 17 residues. With V trimmed by 1 base and J by 1 base, 6 bases remained unmatched. Germline V gene data show CDR1 as LNHDA and CDR2 as SQIVND (reference sequence). The CDR3 DNA follows: TGTGCCAGTAGTATAGTCGGACAGGGCCTCAGCAATCAGCCCCAGCATTTT. Protein: CASSIVGQGLSNQPQHF.

This rearrangement joins TRBV9 to TRBJ2-1; 8 nucleotides align to TRBD2. Trimming took 2 bases from V and 9 from J; bases not matched to a gene: 7. This CDR3 has 14 amino acids. CDR1 and CDR2 (germline): SGDLS, YYNGEE. This chain's CDR3 is CASSVEGSGGEQFF. The CDR3 nucleotides are TGTGCCAGCAGCGTTGAAGGAAGCGGGGGTGAGCAGTTCTTC. Full variable domain (remainder filled in from reference TRBV9 and TRBJ2-1): DSGVTQTPKHLITATGQRVTLRCSPRSGDLSVYWYQQSLDQGLQFLIQYYNGEERAKGNILERFSAQQFPDLHSELNLSSLELGDSALYFCASSVEGSGGEQFFGPGTRLTVL.

The chain uses TRBV29-1 and TRBJ1-4; 10 bases map to TRBD1. This CDR3 has 12 amino acids. Germline CDR1 is SQVTM and CDR2 is ANQGSEA. The J segment lost 6 bases and the V segment lost 7 bases, leaving 2 bases of the junction unmatched. This CDR3 reads CSGGTGDEKLFF. The CDR3 DNA sequence: TGCAGCGGCGGGACAGGGGATGAAAAACTGTTTTTT.

This clone was seen only a few times. CDR3 region: CASRMTGSNQPQHF. The CDR3 nucleotides read TGTGCCAGTAGAATGACCGGGAGCAATCAGCCCCAGCATTTT. The J gene is TRBJ1-5, the V gene TRBV19; D is ambiguous. With 6 bases removed from V and 1 base from J, the gap between germline ends came to 10 bases. The length of the CDR3 is 14 residues. Germline V gene lookup returns CDR1 LNHDA and CDR2 SQIVND (reference sequence).

The V call is TRBV7-9, the J call TRBJ2-1, with TRBD2 matching 10 bases. V lost 1 base, J lost 9 bases, and 6 bases stayed unmatched. The CDR3 contains 15 residues. Germline V CDR1 and CDR2: SEHNR, FQNEAQ (reference sequence). The CDR3 is CASSLGSGRAGEQFF. The CDR3 DNA follows: TGTGCCAGCAGCTTAGGCAGCGGGAGGGCGGGTGAGCAGTTCTTC.

The chain joins TRBV5-5 to TRBJ1-3, with a weak D call TRBD1 (6 bases). Trimming shortened V by 4 bases and J by 0 bases, and 14 bases separated the two germline ends. The germline CDR1 and CDR2 sequences are SGHKS and YYEKEE (reference sequence). The CDR3 contains 16 residues. CDR3 protein: CASSTTGHTSGNTIYF. The CDR3 bases are TGTGCCAGCAGCACCACAGGGCACACCTCTGGAAACACCATATATTTT.

This chain uses TRBV27 with TRBJ2-7, with D perhaps matching TRBD2 (6 bases). V lost 5 bases to trimming and J lost 5 bases, with 19 bases between them. Germline CDR1 MNHEY, CDR2 SMNVEV (reference sequence). The CDR3 is 15 amino acids. The CDR3 DNA sequence: TGTGCCAGCAGTATTGTTGGGGCGGGGAGAAACGAGCAGTACTTC. The encoded protein is CASSIVGAGRNEQYF.

The V call is TRBV19, the J call TRBJ1-4; 7 positions match TRBD1. J was trimmed by 7 bases and V by 6 bases; bases with no gene match: 14. CDR1 and CDR2 from the germline V gene are LNHDA and SQIVND (reference sequence). The CDR3 extends over 16 amino acids. In DNA form, the CDR3 reads TGTGCCAGTAGCAGACAAGACAGGGTGGAAGTTGAAAAACTGTTTTTT. Its protein product is CASSRQDRVEVEKLFF.

This rearrangement joins TRBV5-1 to TRBJ2-3, with D possibly TRBD2 on 5 matching bases. The V end was cut by 1 base, the J end by 3 bases, with 12 bases between. CDR1 and CDR2 (germline): SGHRS, YFSETQ. The CDR3 has 15 amino acids. The CDR3 region is CASSLWGGRTDTQYF. As DNA, the CDR3 is TGCGCCAGCAGCTTGTGGGGTGGGAGAACAGATACGCAGTATTTT.

The V gene is TRBV9, the J gene TRBJ2-3; TRBD2 agrees at 7 bases. The V gene end was trimmed by 0 bases and the J gene end by 4 bases; junction bases not matched to a gene: 8. From germline, CDR1 is SGDLS and CDR2 YYNGEE. The CDR3 covers 16 residues. The CDR3 sequence: CASSVGASGASDTQYF. CDR3 bases: TGTGCCAGCAGCGTAGGCGCTAGCGGTGCTTCAGATACGCAGTATTTT.

Worth noting for this clone: Other DNA sequences within the sample encode an identical CDR3. The chain carries TRBV27 and TRBJ2-7, with D perhaps matching TRBD1 (6 bases). Germline V gene data show CDR1 as MNHEY and CDR2 as SMNVEV (reference sequence). V gave up 2 bases and J gave up 0 bases, with 8 bases separating them. This CDR3 spans 14 amino acids. CDR3: CASSLDRSSYEQYF. The CDR3 coding sequence is TGTGCCAGCAGTTTAGACAGGAGCTCCTACGAGCAGTACTTC.

V and J are TRBV6-1 and TRBJ1-1; no firm D call. This CDR3 is 15 amino acids long. The germline CDR1 and CDR2 sequences are MNHNS and SASEGT. V was pared by 2 bases and J by 0 bases, with 10 bases between. The CDR3 nucleotides are TGTGCCAGCAGTGAAAGGGAGGCGATGAACACTGAAGCTTTCTTT. As protein: CASSEREAMNTEAFF.

This clone was seen a handful of times. CDR3 region: CAWGRARTGNEKLFF. Here the CDR3 DNA reads TGTGCCTGGGGTCGAGCAAGGACAGGGAACGAAAAACTGTTTTTT. The chain couples TRBV30 to TRBJ1-4, with 8 positions matching TRBD1. From germline, CDR1 is GTSNPN and CDR2 SVGIG (reference sequence). The length of the CDR3 is 15 residues. V lost 5 bases to trimming and J lost 8 bases; unmatched junction nucleotides: 13.

The V call is TRBV7-2, the J call TRBJ2-7; D possibly corresponds to TRBD2 (5 bases). V was clipped by 5 bases and J by 6 bases, with 14 bases between them. Germline CDR1 is SGHTA and CDR2 is FQGNSA. The CDR3 is 13 amino acids. DNA for the CDR3: TGTGCCAGCAGCCACCTCTCGGGGAGCGAGCAGTACTTC. As protein: CASSHLSGSEQYF.

V is TRBV28 and J is TRBJ1-2; D might be TRBD1 (6 bases). Looked up from germline, CDR1 is MDHEN and CDR2 is SYDVKM. The CDR3 is 12 residues long. V was cut by 5 bases and J by 8 bases, with 12 bases left in between. The DNA for the CDR3 is TGTGCCAGCAGTGTACAGGGAGGGGGCTACACCTTC. It translates to CASSVQGGGYTF.

About this clone: The same CDR3 can be traced to other DNA sequences in this sample. The chain's CDR3 is CASSLGLADQETQYF. CDR3 DNA sequence: TGCGCCAGCAGCTTGGGTCTAGCGGATCAAGAGACCCAGTACTTC. The V and J genes are TRBV5-1 and TRBJ2-5; 7 positions agree with TRBD2. CDR3 length equals 15 residues. Trimming cost V 0 bases and J 2 bases; bases outside gene matches: 4. In germline, CDR1 is SGHRS, CDR2 YFSETQ.